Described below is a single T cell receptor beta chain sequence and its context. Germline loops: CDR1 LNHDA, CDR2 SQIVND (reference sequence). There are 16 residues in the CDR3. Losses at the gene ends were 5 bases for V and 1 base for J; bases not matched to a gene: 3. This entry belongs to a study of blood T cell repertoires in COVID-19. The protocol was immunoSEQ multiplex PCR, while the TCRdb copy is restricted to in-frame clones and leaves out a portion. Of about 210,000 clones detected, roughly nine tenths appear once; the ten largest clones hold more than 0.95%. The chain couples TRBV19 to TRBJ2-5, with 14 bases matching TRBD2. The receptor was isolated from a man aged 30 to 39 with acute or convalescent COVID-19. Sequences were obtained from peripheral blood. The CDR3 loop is CASSRTSGGPQETQYF. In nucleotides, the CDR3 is TGTGCCAGTAGTCGGACTAGCGGGGGGCCCCAAGAGACCCAGTACTTC.